These T cell receptor beta chains were read from a single sample in a study of CD8+ T cells in alopecia areata. Produced via immunoSEQ multiplex PCR; TCRdb's table is partial and in-frame only. This sample has about 42,000 clones, with about three fifths found just once. This sample comprised CD8+ T cells sorted from blood, obtained at week 4, from a patient treated with tofacitinib. The receptors derive from a human donor with alopecia areata. Both conserved end residues are part of each CDR3. Fields, in order: J gene, V gene, D gene, clone size, CDR3 protein, CDR3 DNA. A D gene is named only where the DNA matches it firmly. Part of the rows lack a size; the others show once, few, many or a class for expanded clones.

j_gene: TRBJ2-1; v_gene: TRBV6-5; d_gene: .; abundance: many; CDR3aa: CASSYVGDPNEQFF; CDR3nt: TGTGCCAGCAGTTATGTGGGGGATCCCAATGAGCAGTTCTTC
j_gene: TRBJ2-1; v_gene: TRBV29-1; d_gene: .; abundance: .; CDR3aa: CSVDMTHNSYNEQFF; CDR3nt: TGCAGCGTAGATATGACTCATAACTCCTACAATGAGCAGTTCTTC
j_gene: TRBJ2-2; v_gene: TRBV29-1; d_gene: .; abundance: few; CDR3aa: CSVAYTGELFF; CDR3nt: TGCAGCGTTGCGTACACCGGGGAGCTGTTTTTT
j_gene: TRBJ2-5; v_gene: TRBV30; d_gene: TRBD2; abundance: .; CDR3aa: CARRTSGAEGVGTQYF; CDR3nt: TGTGCCAGACGGACTAGCGGGGCCGAAGGGGTAGGGACCCAGTACTTC
j_gene: TRBJ2-7; v_gene: TRBV14; d_gene: .; abundance: .; CDR3aa: CASSQDPARDPLRYEQYF; CDR3nt: TGTGCCAGCAGCCAAGATCCAGCCCGGGACCCGCTGCGATACGAGCAGTACTTC
j_gene: TRBJ2-7; v_gene: TRBV5-1; d_gene: TRBD2; abundance: .; CDR3aa: CASSLGSGSSYEQYF; CDR3nt: TGCGCCAGCAGCTTGGGTAGCGGGAGCTCCTACGAGCAGTACTTC
j_gene: TRBJ2-1; v_gene: TRBV29-1; d_gene: TRBD2; abundance: .; CDR3aa: CSAGTSGGRLSNEQFF; CDR3nt: TGCAGCGCCGGGACTAGCGGGGGGAGGTTGTCGAATGAGCAGTTCTTC
j_gene: TRBJ2-1; v_gene: TRBV5-6; d_gene: TRBD2; abundance: once; CDR3aa: CASSKDRASGTEQFF; CDR3nt: TGTGCCAGCAGTAAAGACCGGGCTAGCGGGACTGAGCAGTTCTTC
j_gene: TRBJ2-5; v_gene: TRBV29-1; d_gene: TRBD2; abundance: .; CDR3aa: CSAETSGGLEETQYF; CDR3nt: TGCAGCGCCGAGACTAGCGGGGGCCTCGAAGAGACCCAGTACTTC
j_gene: TRBJ2-7; v_gene: TRBV10-2; d_gene: TRBD1; abundance: .; CDR3aa: CASRDRGRDEQYF; CDR3nt: TGCGCCAGCCGGGACAGGGGAAGGGACGAGCAGTACTTC
j_gene: TRBJ2-6; v_gene: TRBV5-6; d_gene: .; abundance: .; CDR3aa: CASSSDSFGANVLTF; CDR3nt: TGTGCCAGCAGCTCGGACAGTTTCGGGGCCAACGTCCTGACTTTC
j_gene: TRBJ1-6; v_gene: TRBV7-7; d_gene: .; abundance: .; CDR3aa: CASSRDRNSPLHF; CDR3nt: TGTGCCAGCAGCCGAGACAGGAATTCACCCCTCCACTTT
j_gene: TRBJ1-2; v_gene: TRBV6-6; d_gene: TRBD1; abundance: .; CDR3aa: CASSPSRQGADGYTF; CDR3nt: TGTGCCAGCAGTCCCTCAAGACAGGGAGCGGATGGCTACACCTTC
j_gene: TRBJ2-1; v_gene: TRBV7-8; d_gene: TRBD2; abundance: .; CDR3aa: CASSLGSGVLNEQFF; CDR3nt: TGTGCCAGCAGCCTAGGTAGCGGGGTCCTCAATGAGCAGTTCTTC
j_gene: TRBJ1-1; v_gene: TRBV7-9; d_gene: .; abundance: .; CDR3aa: CASSLAQTLNTEAFF; CDR3nt: TGTGCCAGCAGCTTAGCTCAGACTCTGAACACTGAAGCTTTCTTT
j_gene: TRBJ2-7; v_gene: TRBV10-3; d_gene: .; abundance: few; CDR3aa: CAITSTSSYEQYF; CDR3nt: TGTGCCATCACTTCGACTAGCTCCTACGAGCAGTACTTC
j_gene: TRBJ1-5; v_gene: TRBV19; d_gene: .; abundance: .; CDR3aa: CASSITVYQPQHF; CDR3nt: TGTGCCAGTAGTATCACGGTATATCAGCCCCAGCATTTT
j_gene: TRBJ2-6; v_gene: TRBV29-1; d_gene: .; abundance: .; CDR3aa: CSVEVRANVLTF; CDR3nt: TGCAGCGTTGAAGTTCGGGCCAACGTCCTGACTTTC
j_gene: TRBJ2-7; v_gene: TRBV5-1; d_gene: .; abundance: .; CDR3aa: CASSFGAGSYEQYF; CDR3nt: TGCGCCAGCAGCTTTGGCGCAGGTTCCTACGAGCAGTACTTC
j_gene: TRBJ2-5; v_gene: TRBV29-1; d_gene: TRBD2; abundance: .; CDR3aa: CSVVLAGGWGETQYF; CDR3nt: TGCAGCGTTGTCTTAGCGGGCGGCTGGGGAGAGACCCAGTACTTC
j_gene: TRBJ2-1; v_gene: TRBV19; d_gene: TRBD1; abundance: few; CDR3aa: CASSLGQGANEQFF; CDR3nt: TGTGCCAGTAGTTTGGGACAGGGGGCTAATGAGCAGTTCTTC
j_gene: TRBJ2-1; v_gene: TRBV4-3; d_gene: .; abundance: .; CDR3aa: CASSRDIWGANEQFF; CDR3nt: TGCGCCAGCAGCAGAGACATATGGGGGGCTAATGAGCAGTTCTTC
j_gene: TRBJ1-5; v_gene: TRBV30; d_gene: TRBD1; abundance: .; CDR3aa: CALDIGQGGRPQHF; CDR3nt: TGTGCCTTGGATATTGGACAGGGAGGGAGGCCCCAGCATTTT
j_gene: TRBJ2-2; v_gene: TRBV4-3; d_gene: TRBD2; abundance: .; CDR3aa: CASSQDRLAGGIGELFF; CDR3nt: TGCGCCAGCAGCCAAGATCGGCTAGCGGGGGGGATCGGGGAGCTGTTTTTT
j_gene: TRBJ2-7; v_gene: TRBV4-3; d_gene: TRBD1; abundance: once; CDR3aa: CASSRERTGPFYEQYF; CDR3nt: TGCGCCAGCAGCCGGGAGAGGACAGGCCCTTTCTACGAGCAGTACTTC
j_gene: TRBJ1-2; v_gene: TRBV6-5; d_gene: TRBD1; abundance: .; CDR3aa: CASSSGTALGYTF; CDR3nt: TGTGCCAGCAGTTCCGGGACAGCGCTTGGCTACACCTTC
j_gene: TRBJ2-1; v_gene: TRBV29-1; d_gene: .; abundance: few; CDR3aa: CSVEDRGDYNEQFF; CDR3nt: TGCAGCGTTGAAGATCGGGGAGACTACAATGAGCAGTTCTTC
j_gene: TRBJ1-2; v_gene: TRBV29-1; d_gene: TRBD1; abundance: .; CDR3aa: CSVEGTGVDYGYTF; CDR3nt: TGCAGCGTTGAAGGGACAGGGGTGGACTATGGCTACACCTTC
j_gene: TRBJ2-7; v_gene: TRBV25-1; d_gene: .; abundance: .; CDR3aa: CASSDPYEQYF; CDR3nt: TGTGCCAGCAGTGATCCCTACGAGCAGTACTTC
j_gene: TRBJ2-7; v_gene: TRBV29-1; d_gene: .; abundance: .; CDR3aa: CSVGGESYEQYF; CDR3nt: TGCAGCGTTGGTGGAGAATCCTACGAGCAGTACTTC
j_gene: TRBJ2-7; v_gene: TRBV7-9; d_gene: TRBD1; abundance: .; CDR3aa: CASSSRQGAEQYF; CDR3nt: TGTGCCAGCAGCTCCAGACAGGGGGCCGAGCAGTACTTC
j_gene: TRBJ1-2; v_gene: TRBV7-9; d_gene: .; abundance: .; CDR3aa: CASSLSGSNYGYTF; CDR3nt: TGTGCCAGCAGCTTATCGGGCAGCAACTATGGCTACACCTTC
j_gene: TRBJ2-3; v_gene: TRBV6-1; d_gene: .; abundance: once; CDR3aa: CASSGKDSPSYTDTQYF; CDR3nt: TGTGCCAGCAGTGGGAAGGACTCTCCATCCTACACAGATACGCAGTATTTT
j_gene: TRBJ1-2; v_gene: TRBV29-1; d_gene: TRBD1; abundance: .; CDR3aa: CSVTGGNYGYTF; CDR3nt: TGCAGCGTGACAGGGGGCAACTATGGCTACACCTTC
j_gene: TRBJ2-7; v_gene: TRBV29-1; d_gene: .; abundance: .; CDR3aa: CSVVHGTGTYEQYF; CDR3nt: TGCAGCGTTGTCCATGGGACGGGAACCTACGAGCAGTACTTC
j_gene: TRBJ2-1; v_gene: TRBV13; d_gene: .; abundance: .; CDR3aa: CASSPEAPADEQFF; CDR3nt: TGTGCCAGCAGCCCAGAGGCGCCCGCGGATGAGCAGTTCTTC
j_gene: TRBJ2-7; v_gene: TRBV25-1; d_gene: .; abundance: .; CDR3aa: CAGGPAGEQYF; CDR3nt: TGTGCCGGGGGGCCAGCGGGGGAGCAGTACTTC
j_gene: TRBJ2-2; v_gene: TRBV29-1; d_gene: .; abundance: .; CDR3aa: CSVGLGGAGELFF; CDR3nt: TGCAGCGTTGGCCTAGGGGGAGCCGGGGAGCTGTTTTTT
j_gene: TRBJ1-1; v_gene: TRBV29-1; d_gene: .; abundance: .; CDR3aa: CSVGGGGTEAFF; CDR3nt: TGCAGCGTTGGCGGAGGGGGCACTGAAGCTTTCTTT
j_gene: TRBJ2-1; v_gene: TRBV29-1; d_gene: TRBD2; abundance: .; CDR3aa: CSVAGTLAGGNNEQFF; CDR3nt: TGCAGCGTTGCCGGTACTCTAGCGGGGGGTAACAATGAGCAGTTCTTC
j_gene: TRBJ2-7; v_gene: TRBV7-6; d_gene: .; abundance: .; CDR3aa: CASSLAQGVSYEQYF; CDR3nt: TGTGCCAGCAGCTTAGCGCAAGGCGTCTCCTACGAGCAGTACTTC
j_gene: TRBJ2-1; v_gene: TRBV19; d_gene: .; abundance: few; CDR3aa: CASSIGSYNEQFF; CDR3nt: TGTGCCAGTAGTATAGGATCCTACAATGAGCAGTTCTTC
j_gene: TRBJ1-5; v_gene: TRBV7-9; d_gene: .; abundance: .; CDR3aa: CASSLAGLNQPQHF; CDR3nt: TGTGCCAGCAGCTTAGCAGGCCTCAATCAGCCCCAGCATTTT
j_gene: TRBJ2-7; v_gene: TRBV29-1; d_gene: TRBD2; abundance: .; CDR3aa: CSVEGGVGYEQYF; CDR3nt: TGCAGCGTTGAGGGAGGGGTGGGATACGAGCAGTACTTC
j_gene: TRBJ1-2; v_gene: TRBV2; d_gene: .; abundance: .; CDR3aa: CASSDSTGAYGYTF; CDR3nt: TGTGCCAGCAGTGATTCGACAGGTGCCTATGGCTACACCTTC
j_gene: TRBJ1-5; v_gene: TRBV30; d_gene: .; abundance: .; CDR3aa: CAWSVSDSPQHF; CDR3nt: TGTGCCTGGAGTGTCTCGGATTCGCCCCAGCATTTT
j_gene: TRBJ1-1; v_gene: TRBV5-6; d_gene: .; abundance: .; CDR3aa: CASSRGVYPSMNTEAFF; CDR3nt: TGTGCCAGCAGCCGAGGGGTTTACCCATCAATGAACACTGAAGCTTTCTTT
j_gene: TRBJ1-2; v_gene: TRBV6-6; d_gene: .; abundance: .; CDR3aa: CASSYLDGDYGYTF; CDR3nt: TGTGCCAGCAGTTACCTGGATGGGGACTATGGCTACACCTTC
j_gene: TRBJ1-4; v_gene: TRBV6-5; d_gene: .; abundance: .; CDR3aa: CASSSGFDEKLFF; CDR3nt: TGTGCCAGCAGTTCAGGGTTTGATGAAAAACTGTTTTTT
j_gene: TRBJ2-3; v_gene: TRBV27; d_gene: .; abundance: .; CDR3aa: CASGWQRGGTDTQYF; CDR3nt: TGTGCCAGCGGTTGGCAGAGAGGGGGCACAGATACGCAGTATTTT
j_gene: TRBJ1-5; v_gene: TRBV21-1; d_gene: .; abundance: few; CDR3aa: CASSKVQERCNQPQHF; CDR3nt: TGTGCCAGCAGCAAAGTCCAAGAAAGGTGCAATCAGCCCCAGCATTTT
j_gene: TRBJ2-5; v_gene: TRBV27; d_gene: .; abundance: few; CDR3aa: CASSLSAGQETQYF; CDR3nt: TGTGCCAGCAGTTTATCGGCAGGTCAAGAGACCCAGTACTTC
j_gene: TRBJ1-6; v_gene: TRBV30; d_gene: .; abundance: .; CDR3aa: CAWTPGDNSPLHF; CDR3nt: TGTGCCTGGACGCCAGGGGACAATTCACCCCTCCACTTT
j_gene: TRBJ1-2; v_gene: TRBV29-1; d_gene: .; abundance: .; CDR3aa: CSPPPGTYSRGYTF; CDR3nt: TGCAGCCCTCCCCCCGGGACTTATTCCCGTGGCTACACCTTC
j_gene: TRBJ2-3; v_gene: TRBV19; d_gene: TRBD1; abundance: few; CDR3aa: CASSARDRGTTDTQYF; CDR3nt: TGTGCCAGTAGCGCCCGGGACAGGGGGACCACAGATACGCAGTATTTT
j_gene: TRBJ2-1; v_gene: TRBV21-1; d_gene: .; abundance: few; CDR3aa: CASNGQGACYNEQFF; CDR3nt: TGTGCCAGCAACGGACAGGGGGCATGCTACAATGAGCAGTTCTTC
j_gene: TRBJ1-2; v_gene: TRBV5-6; d_gene: .; abundance: once; CDR3aa: CASSLIPDSSYGYTF; CDR3nt: TGTGCCAGCAGCTTGATCCCGGACAGCTCCTATGGCTACACCTTC
j_gene: TRBJ1-1; v_gene: TRBV30; d_gene: .; abundance: .; CDR3aa: CAWSTGGNTEAFF; CDR3nt: TGTGCCTGGAGCACCGGGGGTAACACTGAAGCTTTCTTT
j_gene: TRBJ1-2; v_gene: TRBV29-1; d_gene: .; abundance: .; CDR3aa: CSVLDGYTF; CDR3nt: TGCAGCGTGTTAGATGGCTACACCTTC
j_gene: TRBJ1-5; v_gene: TRBV30; d_gene: .; abundance: .; CDR3aa: CAWSEGLGGQPQHF; CDR3nt: TGTGCCTGGAGTGAAGGCCTTGGGGGGCAGCCCCAGCATTTT